These 26 T cell receptor beta chains came from one sample sequenced in a study of Graves' ophthalmopathy and Graves' hyperthyroidism. Transcripts of RNA were the source for amplifying TCR beta CDR3 regions. RT-PCR in the first round used HTBI primers; a second-round multiplex PCR followed. TCRdb itself ran the multiplex PCR reads through MiXCR, one entry per CDR3 protein. The sample carries about half a million distinct CDR3 sequences, 13% to 15% recorded once. Material: blood. These receptors all stem from a woman younger than 45 with Graves' ophthalmopathy.

This clonotype was seen at least ten times. The chain has TRBV2 and TRBJ2-2; TRBD2 aligns across 7 bases. The germline CDR1 and CDR2 sequences are SNHLY and FYNNEI. The trim removed 8 bases at V and 6 bases at J, leaving 3 bases unmatched. The CDR3 has 12 residues. CDR3 nucleotides: TGTGCCAGCCAACGGGGGGCCGGGGAGCTGTTTTTT. Amino acid sequence: CASQRGAGELFF.

This clonotype was seen ten or more times. The chain carries TRBV2 and TRBJ2-7; D is uncertain. The CDR3 runs to 11 residues. Trimming removed 3 bases at V and 7 bases at J, with 7 bases between. The V gene's germline CDR1 is SNHLY and CDR2 FYNNEI. The CDR3 loop reads CASSEIKEQYF. The CDR3 nucleotides are TGTGCCAGCAGTGAGATAAAAGAGCAGTACTTC. The full variable domain, with the rest looked up from reference TRBV2 and TRBJ2-7, is EPEVTQTPSHQVTQMGQEVILRCVPISNHLYFYWYRQILGQKVEFLVSFYNNEISEKSEIFDDQFSVERPDGSNFTLKIRSTKLEDSAMYFCASSEIKEQYFGPGTRLTVT.

In its sample, this clonotype was seen a few times. The chain has TRBV10-3 and TRBJ2-1; D call uncertain. The CDR3 length is 14 residues. With 2 bases removed from V and 6 bases from J, the gap between germline ends came to 11 bases. Per the germline V gene, CDR1 is ENHRY and CDR2 is SYGVKD. The CDR3: CAISEGALRNEQFF. DNA of the CDR3: TGTGCCATCAGTGAGGGCGCTTTGCGCAATGAGCAGTTCTTC.

This clonotype occurred many times. This chain connects TRBV20-1 to TRBJ1-3; the D is unclear. CDR3 length: 13 residues. Germline V CDR1 and CDR2: DFQATT, SNEGSKA (reference sequence). Trimming pared 3 bases from V and 4 bases from J, leaving 10 bases between. The CDR3 region has the DNA TGCAGTGCTAGTTCCTGGCCGGGAAACACCATATATTTT. It specifies CSASSWPGNTIYF.

The chain links TRBV6-5 to TRBJ1-1; D remains ambiguous. The CDR3 sequence is 15 residues long. Germline assignment: CDR1 MNHEY and CDR2 SVGAGI. V lost 4 bases to trimming and J lost 4 bases, with 16 bases between them. CDR3 nucleotide sequence: TGTGCCAGCAGTTCTCCTTCAGATATAACCACTGAAGCTTTCTTT. Its translation: CASSSPSDITTEAFF.

The chain is built from TRBV4-2 and TRBJ2-5, with 8 bases matching TRBD1. The CDR3 length is 14 residues. CDR1 is LGHNA and CDR2 is YNFKEQ in the germline V gene. The ends lost 0 bases at V and 5 bases at J; junction bases unmatched: 2. The chain's CDR3 is CASSQEQGGETQYF. CDR3 DNA: TGTGCCAGCAGCCAAGAACAGGGGGGCGAGACCCAGTACTTC.

V and J are TRBV28 and TRBJ1-5; no reliable D call. The CDR3 is made up of 11 amino acids. V was clipped by 2 bases and J by 11 bases, with 7 bases between them. Germline V gene data show CDR1 as MDHEN and CDR2 as SYDVKM. Written as DNA, the CDR3 is TGTGCCAGCAGTTTAGCCCGGGCCCAGCATTTT. Residues: CASSLARAQHF.

This clonotype was seen at least ten times. This chain links TRBV6-1 with TRBJ1-2, with TRBD1 matching over 8 bases. V shed 1 base, J shed 4 bases, and the junction held 5 bases outside the gene matches. The length of the CDR3 is 15 residues. Germline values: CDR1 MNHNS, CDR2 SASEGT. The CDR3 bases are TGTGCCAGCAGTGAAGATGGGACAGGAATCTATGGCTACACCTTC. Translating it yields CASSEDGTGIYGYTF.

The chain links TRBV12-3 or TRBV12-4 to TRBJ2-7; D remains ambiguous. This CDR3 comprises 14 residues. V was cut by 3 bases and J by 2 bases, with 11 bases left in between. CDR3 in DNA: TGTGCCAGCAGTTTTTCCGGCGCGGCCTACGAGCAGTACTTC. Amino acid sequence: CASSFSGAAYEQYF.

This clonotype was seen many times. V and J are TRBV30 and TRBJ1-6; 9 positions match TRBD1. The CDR3 is 14 amino acids. CDR1 is GTSNPN, CDR2 SVGIG, per germline (reference sequence). V dropped 8 bases and J dropped 9; count of bases not matched to a gene: 11. Here the CDR3 reads CALREGTGSSPLHF. The DNA of the CDR3 is TGTGCCCTCAGGGAGGGGACAGGGTCTTCACCCCTCCACTTT.

There are a few counts of this clonotype. This chain joins TRBV12-3 or TRBV12-4 and TRBJ1-3; D gene uncertain. Between the trimmed V and J ends, which lost 3 bases and 2 bases, there was a span of 8 bases. The CDR3 length is 14 residues. The CDR3 sequence: CASSLKNPGNTIYF. In DNA form, the CDR3 reads TGTGCCAGCAGTTTGAAGAATCCTGGAAACACCATATATTTT.

The table lists this clonotype with many counts. The V and J genes are TRBV27 and TRBJ1-6; D may be TRBD1 (5 bases). CDR3 length: 16 amino acids. CDR1 is MNHEY, CDR2 SMNVEV, per germline (reference sequence). V dropped 4 bases and J dropped 12 bases, with 22 bases sitting between them. As DNA, the CDR3 is TGTGCCAGCAGTTCTCCCCGAGGAGGGGTTCTACTACCCCTCCACTTT. It translates to CASSSPRGGVLLPLHF.

The sample holds many counts of this clonotype. The rearrangement uses TRBV7-8 and TRBJ1-1; 7 nucleotides match TRBD1. This CDR3 is 15 amino acids long. Germline-derived CDR1 and CDR2 are SGHVS and FQNEAQ. Losses at the gene ends were 6 bases for V and 0 bases for J; bases not matched to a gene: 7. The CDR3 spells CASSPSRGMNTEAFF. CDR3 DNA sequence: TGTGCCAGCAGTCCTTCCAGGGGGATGAACACTGAAGCTTTCTTT.

This clonotype was seen more than once but under ten times. This chain uses TRBV29-1 with TRBJ1-3; 8 bases agree with TRBD1. After removal of 1 base from V and 2 bases from J, the junction contained 1 base not matched to a gene. CDR1 and CDR2 from the germline V gene are SQVTM and ANQGSEA. CDR3 length: 14 residues. The CDR3 nucleotides are TGCAGCGTTGAAGTGACAGGGGCTGGAAACACCATATATTTT. Translation: CSVEVTGAGNTIYF.

V gene TRBV11-2 combines with J gene TRBJ1-1; 7 bases align to TRBD1. V was clipped by 5 bases and J by 3 bases; unmatched bases: 9. The germline V gene encodes CDR1 SGHAT and CDR2 FQNNGV. The length of the CDR3 is 15 residues. The CDR3 is CASSPRQGGDTEAFF. As DNA, the CDR3 is TGTGCCAGCAGCCCTCGACAGGGTGGGGACACTGAAGCTTTCTTT.

This clonotype was seen more than once but under ten times. V usage is TRBV6-5 and J usage is TRBJ1-2; no clear D gene. V shed 2 bases and J shed 0 bases, with 10 bases lying between them. CDR1 is MNHEY and CDR2 is SVGAGI in the germline V gene. This CDR3 contains 15 residues. Here the CDR3 reads CASSYGKPANYGYTF. DNA of the CDR3: TGTGCCAGCAGTTACGGGAAACCAGCTAACTATGGCTACACCTTC.

The gene calls are TRBV4-1 and TRBJ2-7; D is undetermined. This CDR3 has 14 amino acids. CDR1 and CDR2 from the germline V gene are MGHRA and YSYEKL. With 1 base removed from V and 3 bases from J, the gap between germline ends came to 10 bases. In DNA, the CDR3 is TGCGCCAGCAGCCAAGTTCACAGCTTCTACGAGCAGTACTTC. This sequence encodes CASSQVHSFYEQYF.

In this sample, this clonotype turned up a few times. This may arise from a read error, as a much more abundant clone is one base away. The chain joins TRBV20-1 to TRBJ1-1; no firm D call. Germline CDR1 and CDR2: DFQATT and SNEGSKA (reference sequence). The CDR3 is made up of 8 amino acids. CDR3 amino acids: CSVDGACF. The CDR3 DNA reads TGCAGTGTGGATGGAGCTTGCTTT.

This clonotype was counted between two and nine times. The chain is built from TRBV12-3 or TRBV12-4 and TRBJ1-2; tentatively, D is TRBD1 (5 bases). The V end was cut by 2 bases, the J end by 4 bases, with 14 bases between. The CDR3 runs 15 residues. CDR3 protein: CASSLRLFGGYGYTF. The CDR3 bases are TGTGCCAGCAGTTTAAGGTTGTTCGGGGGCTATGGCTACACCTTC.

In its sample, this clonotype was seen many times. The V and J genes are TRBV11-2 and TRBJ2-5, with TRBD2 matching over 7 bases. Germline trimming cut 5 bases from V and 8 bases from J; bases unmatched to any gene: 8. This CDR3 comprises 13 residues. Germline assignment: CDR1 SGHAT and CDR2 FQNNGV. The CDR3: CASSRSGAYTQYF. CDR3 DNA: TGTGCCAGCAGCCGAAGCGGGGCTTACACCCAGTACTTC.

This clonotype was observed many times. One junction end disagrees with the germline gene, perhaps due to a read error. The chain is built from TRBV7-7 and TRBJ2-5, with D unresolved. The CDR3 runs to 15 residues. Looked up from germline, CDR1 is SSHAT and CDR2 is FNYEAQ (reference sequence). CDR3 in DNA: TGTGCTAGCAGCTTAGGCACAGCCTTCGGGGAGACCCAGTACTTC. This sequence encodes CASSLGTAFGETQYF.

A few counts support this clonotype. The chain has TRBV18 and TRBJ1-1; 7 bases map to TRBD1. The CDR3 sequence is 15 residues long. J was trimmed by 4 bases and V by 6 bases; bases with no gene match: 11. The germline V gene encodes CDR1 KGHSH and CDR2 LQKENI. CDR3 DNA: TGTGCCAGCTCGTCAAACAGGGGAGTTGGCACTGAAGCTTTCTTT. Its protein is CASSSNRGVGTEAFF.

This clonotype was counted many times. The gene calls are TRBV20-1 and TRBJ2-5; D may be TRBD1 or TRBD2 (5 bases each). Germline-derived CDR1 and CDR2 are DFQATT and SNEGSKA (reference sequence). V gave up 0 bases and J gave up 5 bases, with 16 bases separating them. The CDR3 contains 15 residues. The CDR3 region has the DNA TGCAGTGCTAGAGATTCCGAGGGGCAAATGGAGACCCAGTACTTC. Protein product: CSARDSEGQMETQYF.

This clonotype was observed many times. The DNA of the CDR3 is TGCAGTGTCAACGAGGGGGCCACGGGGTACAATGAGCAGTTCTTC. This encodes CSVNEGATGYNEQFF. V gene TRBV20-1 combines with J gene TRBJ2-1, with 7 bases matching TRBD1. Germline V lookup: CDR1 DFQATT, CDR2 SNEGSKA (reference sequence). With V trimmed by 7 bases and J by 4 bases, 13 bases remained unmatched. This CDR3 contains 15 residues.

The sample holds a few counts of this clonotype. The chain is built from TRBV5-1 and TRBJ2-5, with D uncertain. The germline V and J ends were trimmed by 3 bases and 1 base, with 10 bases remaining between them. Germline V gene data show CDR1 as SGHRS and CDR2 as YFSETQ. The CDR3 spans 14 residues. The CDR3 DNA is TGCGCCAGCAGCTCGTCCCAGTCCCAAGAGACCCAGTACTTC. Translated: CASSSSQSQETQYF.

This clonotype was counted between two and nine times. One junction end does not reproduce the germline sequence, and a read error may be involved. The chain combines TRBV3-1 with TRBJ1-6; no firm D call. Germline loops: CDR1 LGHDT, CDR2 YNNKEL (reference sequence). This CDR3 spans 15 amino acids. As DNA, the CDR3 is TGTGCCTGCAGCCAAGCCCCTTCCGGGAATTCACCCCTCCACTTT. It specifies CACSQAPSGNSPLHF.